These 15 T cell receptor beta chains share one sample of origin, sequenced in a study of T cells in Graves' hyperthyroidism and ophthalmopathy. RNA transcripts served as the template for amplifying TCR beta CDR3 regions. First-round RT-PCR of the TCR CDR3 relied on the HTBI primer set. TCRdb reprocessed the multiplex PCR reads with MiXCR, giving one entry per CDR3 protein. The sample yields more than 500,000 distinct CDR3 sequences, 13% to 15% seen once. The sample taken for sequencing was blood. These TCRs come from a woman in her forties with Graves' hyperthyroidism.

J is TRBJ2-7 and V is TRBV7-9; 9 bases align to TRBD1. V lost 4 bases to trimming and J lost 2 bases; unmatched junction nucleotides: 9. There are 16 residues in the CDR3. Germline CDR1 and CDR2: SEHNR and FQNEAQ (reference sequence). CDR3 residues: CASSSRQGDRPYEQYF. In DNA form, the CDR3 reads TGTGCCAGCAGCTCTCGACAGGGGGACCGGCCCTACGAGCAGTACTTC.

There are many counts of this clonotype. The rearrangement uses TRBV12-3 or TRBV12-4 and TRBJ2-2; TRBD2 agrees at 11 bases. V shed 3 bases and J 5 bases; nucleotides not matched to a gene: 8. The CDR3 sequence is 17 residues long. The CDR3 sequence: CASSFSSGRAGTGELFF. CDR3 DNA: TGTGCCAGCAGTTTCAGTAGCGGGAGGGCCGGGACCGGGGAGCTGTTTTTT.

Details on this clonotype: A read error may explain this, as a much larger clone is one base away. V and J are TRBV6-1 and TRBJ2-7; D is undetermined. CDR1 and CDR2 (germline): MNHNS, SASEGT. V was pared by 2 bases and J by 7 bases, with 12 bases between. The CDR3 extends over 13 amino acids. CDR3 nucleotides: TGTGCCAGCAGTGAACTATACTACAATGAGCAGTACTTC. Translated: CASSELYYNEQYF.

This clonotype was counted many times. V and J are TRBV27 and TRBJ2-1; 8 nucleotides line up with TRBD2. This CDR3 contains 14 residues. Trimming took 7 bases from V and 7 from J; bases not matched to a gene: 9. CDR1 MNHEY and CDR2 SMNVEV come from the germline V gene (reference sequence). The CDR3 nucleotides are TGTGCCAGCACAGCGGGAGCTCTTTTAAATGAGCAGTTCTTC. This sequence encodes CASTAGALLNEQFF.

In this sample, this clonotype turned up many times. This CDR3 reads CASSRVDRVISNEQFF. The CDR3 DNA follows: TGTGCCAGCAGTCGGGTAGACAGGGTGATCTCCAATGAGCAGTTCTTC. The V gene is TRBV28, the J gene TRBJ2-1; 7 nucleotides line up with TRBD1. The CDR3 is 16 residues long. In germline, CDR1 is MDHEN, CDR2 SYDVKM. V dropped 5 bases and J dropped 6; count of bases not matched to a gene: 13.

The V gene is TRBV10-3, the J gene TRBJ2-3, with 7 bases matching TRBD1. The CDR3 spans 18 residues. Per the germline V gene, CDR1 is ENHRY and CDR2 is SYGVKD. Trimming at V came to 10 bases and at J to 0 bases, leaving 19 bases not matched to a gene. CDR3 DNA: TGTGCCACGAGTGGGGCAGGGGGAATCCTCCCTAGCACAGATACGCAGTATTTT. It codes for CATSGAGGILPSTDTQYF.

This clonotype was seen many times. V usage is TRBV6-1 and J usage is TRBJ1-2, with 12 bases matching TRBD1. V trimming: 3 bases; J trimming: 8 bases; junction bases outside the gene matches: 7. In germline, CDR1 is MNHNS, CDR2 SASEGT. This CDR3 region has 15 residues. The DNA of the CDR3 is TGTGCCAGCAGTGATACCGGGACAGGGGGCCGAGGCTACACCTTC. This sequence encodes CASSDTGTGGRGYTF.

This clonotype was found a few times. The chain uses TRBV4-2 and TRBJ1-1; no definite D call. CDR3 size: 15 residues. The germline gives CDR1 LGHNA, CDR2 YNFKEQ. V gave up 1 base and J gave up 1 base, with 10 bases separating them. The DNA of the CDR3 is TGTGCCAGCAGCCAAGTGCAGTGGCAGAACACTGAAGCTTTCTTT. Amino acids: CASSQVQWQNTEAFF.

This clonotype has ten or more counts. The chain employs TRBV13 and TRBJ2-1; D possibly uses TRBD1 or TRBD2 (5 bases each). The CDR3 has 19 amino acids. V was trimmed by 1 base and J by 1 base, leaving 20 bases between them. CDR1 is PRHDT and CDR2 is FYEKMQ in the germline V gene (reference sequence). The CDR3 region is CASSLVRGVETASYNEQFF. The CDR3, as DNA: TGTGCCAGCAGCTTAGTGCGAGGGGTTGAGACAGCGTCCTACAATGAGCAGTTCTTC.

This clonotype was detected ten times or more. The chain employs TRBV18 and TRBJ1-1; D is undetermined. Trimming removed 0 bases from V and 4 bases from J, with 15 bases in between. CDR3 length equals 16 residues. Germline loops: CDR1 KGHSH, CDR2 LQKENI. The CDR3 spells CASSPPANFGSTEAFF. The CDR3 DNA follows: TGTGCCAGCTCACCACCGGCTAACTTCGGGAGCACTGAAGCTTTCTTT.

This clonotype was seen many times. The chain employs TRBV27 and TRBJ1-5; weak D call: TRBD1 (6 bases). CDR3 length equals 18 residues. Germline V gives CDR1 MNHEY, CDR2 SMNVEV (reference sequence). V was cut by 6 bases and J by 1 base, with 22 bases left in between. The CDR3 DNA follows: TGTGCCAGCAGAGCGCGGACGAACAGGGTTGGGAGCAATCAGCCCCAGCATTTT. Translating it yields CASRARTNRVGSNQPQHF.

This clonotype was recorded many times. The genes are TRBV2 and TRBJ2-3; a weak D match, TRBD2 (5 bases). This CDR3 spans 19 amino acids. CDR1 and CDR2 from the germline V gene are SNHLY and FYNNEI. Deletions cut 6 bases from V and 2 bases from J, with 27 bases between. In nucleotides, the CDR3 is TGTGCCAGCAGCCCCAGACCGAGGGAGATGAGAATGGACACAGATACGCAGTATTTT. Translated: CASSPRPREMRMDTDTQYF.

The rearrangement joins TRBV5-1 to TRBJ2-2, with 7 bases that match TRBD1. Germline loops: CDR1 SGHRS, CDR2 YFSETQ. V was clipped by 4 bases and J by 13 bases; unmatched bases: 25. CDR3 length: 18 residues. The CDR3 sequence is CASSALKLTGSNTRGLFF. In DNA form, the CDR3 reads TGCGCCAGCAGCGCCCTTAAACTGACAGGGAGTAACACCCGGGGGCTGTTTTTT.

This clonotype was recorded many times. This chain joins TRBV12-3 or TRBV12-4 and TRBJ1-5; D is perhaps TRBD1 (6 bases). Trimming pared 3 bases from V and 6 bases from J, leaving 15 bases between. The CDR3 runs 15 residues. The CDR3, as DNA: TGTGCCAGCAGTTTTAGTGGGGGCGTGGGTCAGCCCCAGCATTTT. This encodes CASSFSGGVGQPQHF.

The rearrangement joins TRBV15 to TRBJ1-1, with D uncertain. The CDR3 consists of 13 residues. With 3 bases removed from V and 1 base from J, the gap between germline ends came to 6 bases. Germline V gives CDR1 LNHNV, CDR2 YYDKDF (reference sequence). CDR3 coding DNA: TGTGCCACCAGCAGCCGGGCGAACACTGAAGCTTTCTTT. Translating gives CATSSRANTEAFF.